The next 16 T cell receptor beta chains were all read from a single sample in a study of shared clonotypes between healthy human individuals (dated by TCRdb to between 2020 and 2021). The method behind the library was the immunoSEQ multiplex PCR assay. This is the immuneACCESS table as TCRdb keeps it, with only in-frame sequences that have V and J called. A part of the clones is gone; compared with another copy, unresolved V genes explain less than half, and the rest is unexplained. Recorded for this sample are around 2.1 million clones; nearly 97% of them occurred a single time. The ten most abundant clones make up over 0.1% of the sample. Sequencing used naive CD4+ T cells sorted from blood. This specimen's cell subset or site label, per the study, means: CD45RA+ positively selected. The receptors were gathered from a man aged 18 to 35 in good health.

The chain is built from TRBV5-4 and TRBJ2-3; D remains ambiguous. Trimming took 0 bases from V and 5 from J, leaving 13 bases between them. Germline V gene data show CDR1 as SGHNT and CDR2 as YYREEE (reference sequence). This CDR3 has 15 amino acids. The CDR3 DNA reads as TGTGCCAGCAGCTTGGAATCGTCTCCCGGAGATACGCAGTATTTT. This encodes CASSLESSPGDTQYF.

This chain connects TRBV28 to TRBJ2-2; D not resolved. The CDR3 has 15 residues. Germline CDR1 and CDR2: MDHEN and SYDVKM. Trimming took 5 bases from V and 1 from J, leaving 11 bases between them. In DNA, the CDR3 is TGTGCCAGCAGTGGCGGTCTAGTGAACACCGGGGAGCTGTTTTTT. Residues: CASSGGLVNTGELFF.

The chain carries TRBV30 and TRBJ2-2; D call uncertain. V dropped 3 bases and J dropped 1 base, with 9 bases sitting between them. Germline loops: CDR1 GTSNPN, CDR2 SVGIG (reference sequence). CDR3 size: 14 residues. CDR3 sequence: CAWSDALNTGELFF. For the CDR3, the DNA is TGTGCCTGGAGCGACGCTCTGAACACCGGGGAGCTGTTTTTT.

CDR3 DNA: TGTGCCTGGAGTTCCGGACAGTACAATCAGCCCCAGCATTTT. Amino acid sequence: CAWSSGQYNQPQHF. V and J are TRBV30 and TRBJ1-5, with a possible D match to TRBD1 (6 bases). The CDR3 spans 14 residues. Between the trimmed V and J ends, which lost 2 bases and 3 bases, there was a span of 11 bases. Germline V gene sequence: CDR1 GTSNPN, CDR2 SVGIG (reference sequence).

V and J are TRBV28 and TRBJ1-4; D is possibly TRBD1 (6 bases). V was pared by 7 bases and J by 10 bases, with 22 bases between. Germline V gives CDR1 MDHEN, CDR2 SYDVKM. The CDR3 has 15 residues. The CDR3 region is CASNKEGGRGGKLFF. The CDR3 nucleotides are TGTGCCAGCAATAAGGAGGGGGGGCGTGGAGGAAAACTGTTTTTT.

The J gene is TRBJ2-3, the V gene TRBV5-1; tentatively, D is TRBD1 (5 bases). Trimming took 5 bases from V and 3 from J, leaving 16 bases between them. The CDR3 is 15 residues long. CDR1 and CDR2 from the germline V gene are SGHRS and YFSETQ. The CDR3 DNA follows: TGCGCCAGCAGTGCCCAGGGTATCGGAACAGATACGCAGTATTTT. The encoded protein is CASSAQGIGTDTQYF.

V is TRBV9 and J is TRBJ1-6; D is possibly TRBD1 (5 bases). Germline V gives CDR1 SGDLS, CDR2 YYNGEE. V was cut by 6 bases and J by 7 bases, with 11 bases left in between. This CDR3 contains 13 residues. This chain's CDR3 is CASTDRENSPLHF. The CDR3 bases are TGTGCCAGCACTGACAGAGAAAATTCACCCCTCCACTTT.

This sequence joins TRBV7-2 and TRBJ1-1; D remains ambiguous. CDR1 SGHTA and CDR2 FQGNSA come from the germline V gene. Trimming took 2 bases from V and 6 from J, leaving 7 bases between them. The CDR3 is 12 amino acids. CDR3 nucleotide sequence: TGTGCCAGCAGCTTATGGGGATCTGAAGCTTTCTTT. It encodes CASSLWGSEAFF.

This chain joins TRBV6-1 and TRBJ2-2, with 8 bases that match TRBD1. Per germline, CDR1 MNHNS and CDR2 SASEGT. This CDR3 has 14 residues. The junction had 4 bases not matched to a gene; V was cut back by 4 bases and J by 6 bases. DNA of the CDR3: TGTGCCAGCAGTGGACAGGGGTCGGCCGGGGAGCTGTTTTTT. Translating gives CASSGQGSAGELFF.

This clone was picked up one time. The chain couples TRBV30 to TRBJ1-4, with D tentatively TRBD1 (5 bases). The V end lost 2 bases, the J end lost 6 bases, and 13 bases lay between the germline ends. CDR1 and CDR2 from the germline V gene are GTSNPN and SVGIG (reference sequence). This CDR3 has 14 residues. CDR3 DNA: TGTGCCTGGAGTCGGGCGATGGGGGATGAAAAACTGTTTTTT. It translates to CAWSRAMGDEKLFF.

This chain uses TRBV18 with TRBJ2-5; D might be TRBD2 (6 bases). The CDR3 totals 14 residues. Germline-derived CDR1 and CDR2 are KGHSH and LQKENI. V was shortened by 4 bases and J by 5 bases, with 14 bases between the two germline ends. CDR3 DNA sequence: TGTGCCAGCTCACGGGGACTGCTCCCGGAGACCCAGTACTTC. Protein product: CASSRGLLPETQYF.

This clone occurred once. The rearrangement uses TRBV30 and TRBJ1-5; the D is unclear. The CDR3 consists of 14 residues. Germline CDR1 GTSNPN, CDR2 SVGIG (reference sequence). V was shortened by 2 bases and J by 4 bases, with 12 bases between the two germline ends. The CDR3 here is CAWSKVGPNQPQHF. The CDR3 nucleotides are TGTGCCTGGAGTAAGGTGGGCCCGAATCAGCCCCAGCATTTT.

The CDR3 DNA follows: TGTGCCATCAGTGAAATGACAGGAAATGTCAACGAGCAGTACTTC. Translation: CAISEMTGNVNEQYF. The chain recombines TRBV10-3 with TRBJ2-7; a possible D gene is TRBD1 (6 bases). Per the germline V gene, CDR1 is ENHRY and CDR2 is SYGVKD. The CDR3 has 15 amino acids. The ends were cut back, 3 bases at V and 5 bases at J, with 17 bases in the middle.

In DNA form, the CDR3 reads TGCGCCAGCAGTGAGTCAACGGGGACGAGCAATCAGCCCCAGCATTTT. Translation: CASSESTGTSNQPQHF. The rearrangement joins TRBV10-2 to TRBJ1-5, with TRBD1 as a possible D gene (5 bases). CDR3 length equals 16 residues. Deletions cut 0 bases from V and 1 base from J, with 10 bases between. CDR1 WSHSY and CDR2 SAAADI come from the germline V gene.

The CDR3 sequence: CASSIVGQFYEQYF. CDR3 bases: TGTGCCAGTAGTATAGTTGGACAGTTCTACGAGCAGTACTTC. This rearrangement joins TRBV19 to TRBJ2-7; possible D gene TRBD1, 6 bases. The CDR3 is 14 residues long. Between the trimmed V and J ends, which lost 1 base and 3 bases, there was a span of 10 bases. CDR1 and CDR2 (germline): LNHDA, SQIVND (reference sequence).

The chain joins TRBV6-5 to TRBJ1-1; unclear D gene. The V end lost 2 bases, the J end lost 3 bases, and 16 bases lay between the germline ends. CDR3 length: 16 residues. Germline CDR1 is MNHEY and CDR2 is SVGAGI. CDR3 bases: TGTGCCAGCAGTTACAATCGGGCTCGGGAACACACTGAAGCTTTCTTT. This translates into CASSYNRAREHTEAFF.